This T cell receptor beta chain was identified in a study of Graves' ophthalmopathy and Graves' hyperthyroidism. V lost 4 bases and J 0 bases, leaving 10 bases between the germline ends. CDR3 length: 14 residues. CDR1 is LGHDT and CDR2 is YNNKEL in the germline V gene (reference sequence). The table lists this clonotype with a few counts. Beta-chain TCR CDR3 regions were amplified from RNA transcripts. In the first round, RT-PCR was carried out with HTBI primers, and a multiplex PCR formed the second round. TCRdb re-derived calls from the multiplex PCR reads in MiXCR, one entry per CDR3 protein. The sample lists about half a million distinct CDR3 sequences, around an eighth seen once, with 8% to 10% in the top ten.

Sequenced: blood. The rearrangement uses TRBV3-1 and TRBJ2-7; D ambiguous. The receptor was isolated from a woman aged 30 to 39 with Graves' ophthalmopathy. In DNA form, the CDR3 reads TGTGCCAGCAGCCGTCCTTCCCACTCCTACGAGCAGTACTTC. The encoded protein is CASSRPSHSYEQYF.